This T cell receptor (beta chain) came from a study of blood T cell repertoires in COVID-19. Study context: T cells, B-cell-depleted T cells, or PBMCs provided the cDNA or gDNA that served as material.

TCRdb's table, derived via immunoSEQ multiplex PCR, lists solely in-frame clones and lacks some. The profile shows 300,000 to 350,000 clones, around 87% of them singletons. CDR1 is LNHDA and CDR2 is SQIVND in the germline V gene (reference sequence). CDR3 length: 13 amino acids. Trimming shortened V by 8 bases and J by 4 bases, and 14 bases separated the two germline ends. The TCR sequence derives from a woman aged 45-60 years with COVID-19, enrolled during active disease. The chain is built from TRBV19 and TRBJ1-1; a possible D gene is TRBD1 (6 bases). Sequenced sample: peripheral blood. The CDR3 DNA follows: TGTGCCAGTTGGATGGGGGGGCTCACTGAAGCTTTCTTT. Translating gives CASWMGGLTEAFF.